Each of the 22 T cell receptor beta chains below was sequenced from the same sample in a study of T cells in tumors after PD-1 blockade. Generated by immunoSEQ multiplex PCR, the TCRdb table keeps only in-frame clones and is missing some. The top ten clones hold roughly 13% of a sample with about 59,000 clones, about four fifths of them seen once. Sequencing used PBMCs, obtained before anti-PD-1 treatment. These receptors were taken from a human donor with basal cell carcinoma.

The chain joins TRBV9 to TRBJ2-2, with D perhaps TRBD1 (6 bases). Germline V gene lookup returns CDR1 SGDLS and CDR2 YYNGEE. Trimming took off 0 bases at V and 2 bases at J, with 11 bases between the two ends. The CDR3 consists of 16 residues. The DNA for the CDR3 is TGTGCCAGCAGCGTAGGGTGGACAGCTAACACCGGGGAGCTGTTTTTT. It codes for CASSVGWTANTGELFF.

The chain recombines TRBV5-1 with TRBJ1-1; D is perhaps TRBD1 (6 bases). V was clipped by 3 bases and J by 1 base, with 16 bases between them. CDR1 and CDR2 (germline): SGHRS, YFSETQ. The CDR3 extends over 16 amino acids. The CDR3 nucleotides read TGCGCCAGCAGCTCGCTACAGGGCGAGACGAACACTGAAGCTTTCTTT. This codes for CASSSLQGETNTEAFF.

This chain links TRBV10-3 with TRBJ2-1; D ambiguous. The germline V gene has CDR1 ENHRY and CDR2 SYGVKD. This CDR3 comprises 15 residues. The V and J ends lost 1 base and 0 bases respectively, with 7 bases between them. CDR3 coding DNA: TGTGCCATCAGTGAGTTGGCGAGCTCCTACAATGAGCAGTTCTTC. Amino acids: CAISELASSYNEQFF.

V is TRBV19 and J is TRBJ1-1; perhaps TRBD1 as D (5 bases). The V end was cut by 1 base, the J end by 2 bases, with 11 bases between. Germline V gene lookup returns CDR1 LNHDA and CDR2 SQIVND (reference sequence). The CDR3 runs 15 residues. DNA for the CDR3: TGTGCCAGTAGTATAGCGTTCAGGGCCAACACTGAAGCTTTCTTT. Encoded protein: CASSIAFRANTEAFF.

This chain uses TRBV6-2 or TRBV6-3 with TRBJ1-2; tentative D call: TRBD1 (6 bases). Trimming took off 4 bases at V and 4 bases at J, with 16 bases between the two ends. The CDR3 sequence is 15 residues long. Germline lookup yields CDR1 MNHEY and CDR2 SVGEGT. The DNA of the CDR3 is TGTGCCAGCAGTTCAAACAGGGTTCTGAGCTATGGCTACACCTTC. As protein: CASSSNRVLSYGYTF.

The rearrangement joins TRBV6-6 to TRBJ1-2; 9 nucleotides align to TRBD1. Germline V gene sequence: CDR1 MNHNY, CDR2 SVGAGI (reference sequence). The CDR3 extends over 13 amino acids. With 5 bases clipped from V and 8 bases from J, the junction kept 6 bases outside the gene matches. The CDR3 sequence: CASSRTGARGYTF. The CDR3 DNA is TGTGCCAGCAGTCGGACAGGGGCGCGGGGCTACACCTTC.

The chain combines TRBV6-5 with TRBJ1-2, with 8 bases aligning to TRBD1. V was clipped by 2 bases and J by 8 bases; unmatched bases: 7. CDR1 MNHEY and CDR2 SVGAGI come from the germline V gene. This CDR3 is built from 14 residues. The CDR3 DNA is TGTGCCAGCAGTTACCTAGGGACAGGAGGAGGCTACACCTTC. Translated: CASSYLGTGGGYTF.

The rearrangement uses TRBV24-1 and TRBJ2-1; D ambiguous. The CDR3 has 12 amino acids. The germline CDR1 and CDR2 sequences are KGHDR and SFDVKD. V lost 3 bases to trimming and J lost 8 bases, with 7 bases between them. The CDR3 protein is CATSDMGHEQFF. For the CDR3, the DNA is TGTGCCACCAGTGATATGGGCCATGAGCAGTTCTTC.

This chain uses TRBV6-1 with TRBJ1-2; D might be TRBD1 (6 bases). V lost 1 base to trimming and J lost 12 bases, with 18 bases between them. Germline assignment: CDR1 MNHNS and CDR2 SASEGT. The CDR3 runs 14 residues. The CDR3 coding sequence is TGTGCCAGCAGTGAAGTGGGGGGGGCCCTAGGGAACACCTTC. As protein: CASSEVGGALGNTF.

The rearrangement links TRBV18 to TRBJ1-5; 8 nucleotides align to TRBD1. This CDR3 region has 15 residues. CDR1 and CDR2 (germline): KGHSH, LQKENI. Trimming took 2 bases from V and 6 from J; bases not matched to a gene: 6. The CDR3 loop is CASSPGQGRSQPQHF. The DNA for the CDR3 is TGTGCCAGCTCACCAGGACAGGGAAGAAGTCAGCCCCAGCATTTT.

This clone has a handful of counts. This sequence joins TRBV2 and TRBJ1-4; D is undetermined. CDR1 is SNHLY and CDR2 is FYNNEI in the germline V gene. Between the trimmed V and J ends, which lost 8 bases and 8 bases, there was a span of 15 bases. The CDR3 is 13 residues long. The CDR3 nucleotides are TGTGCCAGCGGGATGGGAGTTAGGGAAAAACTGTTTTTT. It yields the protein CASGMGVREKLFF.

This clone was detected a few times. This sequence joins TRBV9 and TRBJ2-7; perhaps TRBD2 as D (6 bases). CDR3 length: 15 residues. V dropped 0 bases and J dropped 2 bases, with 12 bases sitting between them. Germline V gene data show CDR1 as SGDLS and CDR2 as YYNGEE. CDR3 residues: CASSVAGDSAYEQYF. In DNA form, the CDR3 reads TGTGCCAGCAGCGTAGCGGGGGATTCCGCCTACGAGCAGTACTTC.

The chain is built from TRBV7-3 and TRBJ1-1, with D uncertain. CDR1 and CDR2 (germline): SGHTA, FQGTGA. Trimming shortened V by 5 bases and J by 4 bases, and 14 bases separated the two germline ends. This CDR3 comprises 14 residues. In DNA form, the CDR3 reads TGTGCCAGCAGCACCCGGAGGGTGGCCACTGAAGCTTTCTTT. Its translation is CASSTRRVATEAFF. Using reference TRBV7-3 and TRBJ1-1 for the parts outside the CDR3, the full variable domain is GAGVSQTPSNKVTEKGKYVELRCDPISGHTALYWYRQSLGQGPEFLIYFQGTGAADDSGLPNDRFFAVRPEGSVSTLKIQRTERGDSAVYLCASSTRRVATEAFFGQGTRLTVV.

The chain is built from TRBV6-5 and TRBJ1-1; D gene uncertain. The V end was cut by 8 bases, the J end by 4 bases, with 17 bases between. This CDR3 comprises 14 residues. Germline values: CDR1 MNHEY, CDR2 SVGAGI. The CDR3 bases are TGTGCCAGCGGATCCTCGGGTGGTCTCACTGAAGCTTTCTTT. Protein sequence: CASGSSGGLTEAFF.

The V call is TRBV7-2, the J call TRBJ2-2; the D is unclear. The germline V gene has CDR1 SGHTA and CDR2 FQGNSA. Trimming stripped 6 bases from V and 2 bases from J, with 13 bases between. The CDR3 spans 15 residues. The CDR3 spells CASRLTPVNTGELFF. CDR3 sequence (DNA): TGTGCCAGCAGACTAACGCCAGTAAACACCGGGGAGCTGTTTTTT.

The chain links TRBV27 to TRBJ2-1; D is uncertain. Trimming removed 5 bases from V and 8 bases from J, with 19 bases in between. Germline CDR1 is MNHEY and CDR2 is SMNVEV (reference sequence). The CDR3 sequence is 15 residues long. Here the CDR3 DNA reads TGTGCCAGCAGTGTAGGATTTAGCAATCTCGATGAGCAGTTCTTC. Amino acids: CASSVGFSNLDEQFF.

This chain joins TRBV6-5 and TRBJ1-4, with D unclear. CDR1 and CDR2 (germline): MNHEY, SVGAGI. Trimming took 5 bases from V and 2 from J, leaving 12 bases between them. The CDR3 covers 15 residues. CDR3 region: CASSPRRVTNEKLFF. The CDR3 bases are TGTGCCAGCAGTCCCAGGAGGGTTACTAATGAAAAACTGTTTTTT.

The chain joins TRBV25-1 to TRBJ2-7; 8 bases are a match to TRBD1. The ends lost 3 bases at V and 6 bases at J; junction bases unmatched: 7. The CDR3 contains 14 residues. Looked up from germline, CDR1 is MGHDK and CDR2 is SYGVNS. The CDR3 here is CASSEMGGQGEQYF. CDR3 nucleotides: TGTGCCAGCAGTGAGATGGGTGGACAGGGCGAGCAGTACTTC.

This clone was detected only once. The chain combines TRBV7-3 with TRBJ2-3; TRBD2 aligns across 12 bases. The V segment lost 1 base and the J segment 4 bases; nucleotides outside the gene matches: 9. Germline CDR1 SGHTA, CDR2 FQGTGA. The CDR3 spans 18 residues. CDR3 sequence: CASSLSHSSGGAADTQYF. In DNA, the CDR3 is TGTGCCAGCAGCTTAAGTCATTCTAGCGGGGGGGCCGCAGATACGCAGTATTTT.

The gene calls are TRBV5-4 and TRBJ2-1; TRBD2 might be the D (7 bases). Between the trimmed V and J ends, which lost 0 bases and 2 bases, there was a span of 9 bases. This CDR3 region has 15 residues. Germline V gives CDR1 SGHNT, CDR2 YYREEE (reference sequence). CDR3 region: CASSLGGGAYNEQFF. CDR3 nucleotide sequence: TGTGCCAGCAGCTTGGGAGGGGGGGCCTACAATGAGCAGTTCTTC.

The chain recombines TRBV7-9 with TRBJ1-1; no firm D call. Looked up from germline, CDR1 is SEHNR and CDR2 is FQNEAQ (reference sequence). The CDR3 has 15 residues. V dropped 5 bases and J dropped 1 base, with 14 bases sitting between them. CDR3 protein: CASSQDGLGNTEAFF. CDR3 bases: TGTGCCAGCAGCCAGGACGGGTTAGGGAACACTGAAGCTTTCTTT.

This clone occurred a few times. V gene TRBV25-1 combines with J gene TRBJ1-2; D not resolved. Per germline, CDR1 MGHDK and CDR2 SYGVNS. Trimming pared 3 bases from V and 5 bases from J, leaving 10 bases between. CDR3 length equals 13 residues. DNA of the CDR3: TGTGCCAGCAGTGAGGAGGAAACTTATGGCTACACCTTC. Amino acid sequence: CASSEEETYGYTF.